This T cell receptor beta chain was recorded in a study of blood T cell repertoires in COVID-19. Study overall: The study drew acute and convalescent COVID-19 samples from the United States, Italy and Spain. The cDNA or gDNA used as material had been derived from T cells, B-cell-depleted T cells, or PBMCs.

As regards this clone: The sample contains more than one DNA sequence encoding this CDR3.

In the source study's methods: Quantification of nucleated cells was approximated via reference gene primer amplification. Data came from immunoSEQ multiplex PCR; TCRdb stores just in-frame clones and leaves some out. V and J calls and clone size follow that table, whereas D and trimming were derived from the DNA. The sample carries some 170,000 clones, 87% recorded once. V trimming: 6 bases; J trimming: 7 bases; junction bases outside the gene matches: 7. The V gene's germline CDR1 is ENHRY and CDR2 SYGVKD. The CDR3 loop spans 14 amino acids. The specimen sequenced was peripheral blood. The sequence was obtained from a woman aged 55-70 years who had recovered from COVID-19. V is TRBV10-3 and J is TRBJ2-1; TRBD1 aligns across 9 bases. The CDR3 DNA follows: TGTGCCATCAGCGGGACAGGGTCATCGAATGAGCAGTTCTTC. This codes for CAISGTGSSNEQFF.